The following is a T cell receptor beta chain sequence with its context. The target antigen is unknown. Repertoires were generated with immunoSEQ multiplex PCR, while TCRdb's copy carries only in-frame clones and drops some. The repertoire includes some 38,000 clones, roughly 89% of them detected once, and roughly 0.51% sits in the top ten. With 5 bases removed from V and 4 bases from J, the gap between germline ends came to 12 bases. CDR1 is ENHRY and CDR2 is SYGVKD in the germline V gene. The CDR3 runs 13 residues. This sample was included in a study of CD8 T cells in acute hepatitis C reinfection. Time point defined: naive CD8 control sorted from an acute-time-point sample. Dead cells were excluded, and live cells stained for CD3, CD8 and CD45RO. Regarding the study as a whole: Follow-up repertoires were missing for chronically infected subjects. Bulk TCRbeta-only sequencing left public clonotype pairing undetermined. NS3-1073 specific repertoires were highly diverse across all groups.

Sequencing was done on a sample of naive CD8+ T cells from PBMCs. The chain is built from TRBV10-3 and TRBJ2-7; perhaps D is TRBD1 or TRBD2 (5 bases each). The sequence derives from a man younger than 40 with chronic hepatitis C. The CDR3, as DNA: TGTGCCATCAGTCCCGAGGGGATTTACGAGCAGTACTTC. Translating it yields CAISPEGIYEQYF.